Sequencing of this TCR beta chain was carried out in a study of post-analysis software for immune sequencing data. Whole-study findings and limits: Significantly decreased normalized Chao1 diversity was recorded for multiple sclerosis patients relative to controls. Controls had lower frequencies than patients of 4 or 5 TRBV segments, which included TRBV5-6, TRBV5-1 and TRBV20-1.

V gave up 5 bases and J gave up 2 bases; unmatched junction bases: 4. The CDR3 has 15 amino acids. Per germline, CDR1 SGHRS and CDR2 YFSETQ. A remark on this clonotype: Its antigen remains unidentified.

The library was made from cDNA and included unique molecular identifiers. TCRdb passed the PCR reads through MiXCR, listing each CDR3 protein once. The sample shows 450,000 to 700,000 distinct CDR3 sequences, roughly 46% of them seen only once. Source material: blood. This receptor was identified in a girl aged 5-17 years with multiple sclerosis. V gene TRBV5-1 combines with J gene TRBJ2-7, with 13 bases that match TRBD2. CDR3 in DNA: TGCGCCAGCAGGGCTACTAGCGGGAGGGCCTACGAGCAGTACTTC. As protein: CASRATSGRAYEQYF.